This section outlines one T cell receptor (beta chain) sequence together with its context. The antigen is undetermined. PCR amplification relied on 60 Vbeta primers (plus 13 Jbeta primers). Here immunoSEQ multiplex PCR was the method, and the copy in TCRdb shows in-frame clones only, minus some. This sample carries around 65,000 clones, with 15% to 20% going to the ten biggest clones. V was clipped by 3 bases and J by 14 bases, with 12 bases between them. CDR1 is KGHSH, CDR2 LQKENI, per germline. CDR3 length: 11 amino acids. This record comes from a study of cytomegalovirus exposure and HLA in healthy donors. Points from the study as a whole: In a later analysis, TCR beta V- and J-gene trimming showed a link to a missense DCLRE1C variant. Despite most TCR sequences being rare, some public TCRs occurred in many donors.

The sequenced sample consisted of PBMCs. V and J are TRBV18 and TRBJ2-3, with a tentative D call TRBD2 (6 bases). This clonotype was sampled from a boy aged 10-17 years in good health and CMV-seronegative. CDR3 loop: CASSPEDSGYF. CDR3 DNA: TGTGCCAGCTCACCTGAGGATAGCGGGTATTTT.